Listed here are 20 T cell receptor beta chains from one sample, sequenced in a study of blood T cell repertoires in COVID-19. Generated by immunoSEQ multiplex PCR, the TCRdb table keeps only in-frame clones and is missing some. Altogether 250,000 to 350,000 clones are present, around 89% being singletons, with the ten largest covering over 5%. The specimen was peripheral blood. These receptors were taken from a woman aged 45-65 years with COVID-19, enrolled during active disease.

The chain has TRBV3-1 (or the pseudogene TRBV3-2) and TRBJ2-1, with TRBD2 matching 11 bases. Germline-derived CDR1 and CDR2 are LGHDT and YNNKEL (reference sequence). With V trimmed by 3 bases and J by 10 bases, 14 bases remained unmatched. The CDR3 is made up of 17 amino acids. CDR3 sequence reads: CASSQIGGLAVKLEQFF. CDR3 sequence (DNA): TGTGCCAGCAGCCAGATAGGGGGACTAGCGGTCAAGTTAGAGCAGTTCTTC.

The chain is built from TRBV5-4 and TRBJ2-1; 10 bases align to TRBD1. The V and J ends lost 8 bases and 4 bases, in that order; junction bases with no gene match: 15. This CDR3 contains 17 residues. Germline CDR1 is SGHNT and CDR2 is YYREEE (reference sequence). The CDR3 DNA follows: TGTGCCAGTTGGACAGGGGGATTGGGGCGTATATACAATGAGCAGTTCTTC. Amino acids: CASWTGGLGRIYNEQFF.

This chain links TRBV27 with TRBJ2-1; 12 positions agree with TRBD1. Germline CDR1 and CDR2: MNHEY and SMNVEV (reference sequence). CDR3 length equals 15 residues. The trim removed 6 bases at V and 8 bases at J, leaving 8 bases unmatched. The CDR3 DNA sequence: TGTGCCAGCAGGAGTTGGGACAGGGGGCGGGATGAGCAGTTCTTC. Translated: CASRSWDRGRDEQFF.

This clone has a single count. The rearrangement uses TRBV5-4 and TRBJ2-7; D uncertain. Germline lookup yields CDR1 SGHNT and CDR2 YYREEE (reference sequence). Trimming left V 2 bases short and J 0 bases short, with 12 bases between. The CDR3 totals 15 residues. CDR3 DNA: TGTGCCAGCAGCTTAGACTTGTTTAGCTCCTACGAGCAGTACTTC. Translation gives CASSLDLFSSYEQYF.

This sequence joins TRBV7-9 and TRBJ2-7; TRBD2 matches at 7 bases. Germline V gene sequence: CDR1 SEHNR, CDR2 FQNEAQ (reference sequence). The CDR3 covers 15 residues. With 5 bases clipped from V and 1 base from J, the junction kept 8 bases outside the gene matches. CDR3 in DNA: TGTGCCAGCAGCCCACCCCTAGCGGAGTCCTACGAGCAGTACTTC. It codes for CASSPPLAESYEQYF.

The chain recombines TRBV5-8 with TRBJ2-7; 10 positions agree with TRBD2. The germline V gene has CDR1 SGHTS and CDR2 YDEGEE. The CDR3 length is 14 residues. The ends lost 4 bases at V and 4 bases at J; junction bases unmatched: 5. CDR3 in DNA: TGTGCCAGCAGCCCAGCTAGCGGGAGTTACGAGCAGTACTTC. It translates to CASSPASGSYEQYF.

This chain connects TRBV5-4 to TRBJ2-1; D not resolved. CDR1 is SGHNT, CDR2 YYREEE, per germline (reference sequence). The CDR3 spans 14 residues. V was shortened by 3 bases and J by 10 bases, with 17 bases between the two germline ends. The CDR3 DNA reads as TGTGCCAGCAGCTCAAGGTCCAGAGTGGAGGAGCAGTTCTTC. It translates to CASSSRSRVEEQFF.

The rearrangement links TRBV19 to TRBJ2-6; D is uncertain. Germline V gives CDR1 LNHDA, CDR2 SQIVND (reference sequence). V was shortened by 3 bases and J by 2 bases, with 5 bases between the two germline ends. CDR3 length: 14 residues. Here the CDR3 DNA reads TGTGCCAGTAGTATTGCAGCTGGGGCCAACGTCCTGACTTTC. Amino acid sequence: CASSIAAGANVLTF.

The V and J genes are TRBV5-6 and TRBJ2-7, with 11 nucleotides matching TRBD1. This CDR3 has 18 residues. V was clipped by 2 bases and J by 3 bases; unmatched bases: 13. From germline, CDR1 is SGHDT and CDR2 YYEEEE. CDR3 nucleotides: TGTGCCAGCAGCTTCCCATTTACGCCGGGACAGGGGGACTACGAGCAGTACTTC. Its translation: CASSFPFTPGQGDYEQYF.

Here the CDR3 DNA reads TGTGCCAGCAGCTTGGTACAGGGCGGCGTCGAGACCCAGTACTTC. Translated: CASSLVQGGVETQYF. V usage is TRBV5-6 and J usage is TRBJ2-5; possibly TRBD1 for D (6 bases). The germline V and J ends were trimmed by 0 bases and 5 bases, with 14 bases remaining between them. The V gene's germline CDR1 is SGHDT and CDR2 YYEEEE. The CDR3 has 15 amino acids.

The V and J genes are TRBV5-1 and TRBJ2-1; 11 positions agree with TRBD2. Germline CDR1 and CDR2: SGHRS and YFSETQ. This CDR3 region has 16 residues. The J segment lost 7 bases and the V segment lost 0 bases, leaving 6 bases of the junction unmatched. DNA of the CDR3: TGCGCCAGCAGCTTGGAAGGTAGCGGGAGGGGGAATGAGCAGTTCTTC. Amino acids: CASSLEGSGRGNEQFF.

This clone showed up just a few times. The rearrangement uses TRBV5-4 and TRBJ2-2, with 10 positions matching TRBD1. CDR3 length: 15 residues. V lost 0 bases to trimming and J lost 6 bases; unmatched junction nucleotides: 2. Germline lookup yields CDR1 SGHNT and CDR2 YYREEE (reference sequence). The CDR3 DNA reads TGTGCCAGCAGCTTGGGACAGGGGGCCGCCGGGGAGCTGTTTTTT. It specifies CASSLGQGAAGELFF.

The J gene is TRBJ1-3, the V gene TRBV28; TRBD1 might be the D (5 bases). This CDR3 has 14 amino acids. Germline values: CDR1 MDHEN, CDR2 SYDVKM. The V end was cut by 5 bases, the J end by 2 bases, with 10 bases between. CDR3 sequence reads: CASSPTVPGNTIYF. The CDR3 DNA follows: TGTGCCAGCAGTCCGACAGTTCCTGGAAACACCATATATTTT.

V usage is TRBV6-1 and J usage is TRBJ1-1; the D is unclear. The germline V gene encodes CDR1 MNHNS and CDR2 SASEGT. This CDR3 spans 12 amino acids. V was trimmed by 2 bases and J by 11 bases, leaving 12 bases between them. CDR3 loop: CASSERRVGAFF. For the CDR3, the DNA is TGTGCCAGCAGTGAAAGGCGGGTTGGGGCTTTCTTT.

This chain joins TRBV5-1 and TRBJ2-5; 13 nucleotides agree with TRBD2. Germline values: CDR1 SGHRS, CDR2 YFSETQ. This CDR3 has 16 amino acids. V was clipped by 4 bases and J by 1 base; unmatched bases: 4. The CDR3 here is CASSRTSGGVQETQYF. The CDR3 nucleotides read TGCGCCAGCAGCAGGACTAGCGGGGGAGTCCAAGAGACCCAGTACTTC. Full variable domain (remainder filled in from reference TRBV5-1 and TRBJ2-5): KAGVTQTPRYLIKTRGQQVTLSCSPISGHRSVSWYQQTPGQGLQFLFEYFSETQRNKGNFPGRFSGRQFSNSRSEMNVSTLELGDSALYLCASSRTSGGVQETQYFGPGTRLLVL.

The V gene is TRBV24-1, the J gene TRBJ2-7; 10 bases fit TRBD1. J gave up 3 bases and V 8 bases, and 12 bases lay outside the gene matches. Germline V CDR1 and CDR2: KGHDR, SFDVKD. The CDR3 has 16 residues. In DNA, the CDR3 is TGTGCCACCACCGGGACAGGGGAAGTCCGGTTCTACGAGCAGTACTTC. It translates to CATTGTGEVRFYEQYF.

This chain uses TRBV20-1 with TRBJ2-3; TRBD2 matches at 7 bases. The V gene's germline CDR1 is DFQATT and CDR2 SNEGSKA (reference sequence). After removal of 3 bases from V and 0 bases from J, the junction contained 9 bases not matched to a gene. The CDR3 has 16 amino acids. CDR3 sequence: CSASRSSGPSTDTQYF. DNA of the CDR3: TGCAGTGCTAGTAGGTCTAGCGGCCCGAGCACAGATACGCAGTATTTT.

This chain joins TRBV30 and TRBJ2-1; possible D gene TRBD2, 5 bases. CDR1 and CDR2 from the germline V gene are GTSNPN and SVGIG (reference sequence). CDR3 length: 16 amino acids. Deletions cut 2 bases from V and 0 bases from J, with 14 bases between. The CDR3 DNA follows: TGTGCCTGGAGTCTATTGTTAACTAGCTCCTACAATGAGCAGTTCTTC. This gives the protein CAWSLLLTSSYNEQFF. Drawing the rest from reference TRBV30 and TRBJ2-1, the complete variable domain is SQTIHQWPATLVQPVGSPLSLECTVEGTSNPNLYWYRQAAGRGLQLLFYSVGIGQISSEVPQNLSASRPQDRQFILSSKKLLLSDSGFYLCAWSLLLTSSYNEQFFGPGTRLTVL.

This clone was detected only a few times. The chain carries TRBV7-8 and TRBJ1-2; a weak D match, TRBD1 (6 bases). Germline values: CDR1 SGHVS, CDR2 FQNEAQ. The length of the CDR3 is 13 residues. V gave up 2 bases and J gave up 7 bases, with 11 bases separating them. The CDR3 sequence: CASSLRTEGGYTF. The DNA of the CDR3 is TGTGCCAGCAGCTTACGGACAGAGGGTGGCTACACCTTC. The whole variable domain, remainder taken from reference TRBV7-8 and TRBJ1-2, is GAGVSQSPRYKVAKRGQDVALRCDPISGHVSLFWYQQALGQGPEFLTYFQNEAQLDKSGLPSDRFFAERPEGSVSTLKIQRTQQEDSAVYLCASSLRTEGGYTFGSGTRLTVV.

The chain has TRBV29-1 and TRBJ2-1, with a tentative D call TRBD2 (6 bases). Germline V CDR1 and CDR2: SQVTM, ANQGSEA. The ends were cut back, 1 base at V and 9 bases at J, with 10 bases in the middle. This CDR3 region has 12 residues. The CDR3 DNA reads TGCAGCGTTGAAGTTAACGGGGGTGAGCAGTTCTTC. It specifies CSVEVNGGEQFF.